Listed below are T cell receptor beta chains from one sample, sequenced in a study of early T cells in non-severe SARS-CoV-2 infection. TCRdb fed the 5' RACE reads into MiXCR, producing one record per CDR3 protein. This sample has more than 90,000 distinct CDR3 sequences, with about 11% found just once. Sequencing input: whole blood. The receptors shown here come from an adult who was a healthcare worker with PCR-confirmed SARS-CoV-2 infection or an uninfected control (not recorded which). CDR3s include the opening cysteine and the closing phenylalanine or tryptophan. The D gene is left open where the match is weak. Some rows have no size entry. The others give once, few or many, or a class for an expanded clone.

DNA	CDR3	size	J	D	length	V
TGTGCCAGCAGCTTTTCCGGGACTAGCGGCTACGAGCAGTACTTC	CASSFSGTSGYEQYF	few	TRBJ2-7	TRBD2	15	TRBV7-2
TGTGCCAGCACCCTCCAGGGGGATAGCAATCAGCCCCAGCATTTT	CASTLQGDSNQPQHF	few	TRBJ1-5	TRBD1	15	TRBV28
TGTGCCAGCAGCGTCTCGAGCAACTCTGGGGCCAACGTCCTGACTTTC	CASSVSSNSGANVLTF	few	TRBJ2-6	.	16	TRBV7-9
TGTGCCAGCTCACCAGGGGACAGGGGAGTCTATGGCTACACCTTC	CASSPGDRGVYGYTF	many	TRBJ1-2	TRBD1	15	TRBV18
TGTGCCATCAGTGTCCCACCTAGCGGGGGGGACACAGATACGCAGTATTTT	CAISVPPSGGDTDTQYF	many	TRBJ2-3	TRBD2	17	TRBV10-3
TGTGCCAGCAGTTACGGGACTATCGCAGATACGCAGTATTTT	CASSYGTIADTQYF	many	TRBJ2-3	TRBD2	14	TRBV6-6
TGTGCCAGCAGCGTAAGCGGGGTAAACGAGCAGTACTTC	CASSVSGVNEQYF	many	TRBJ2-7	TRBD2	13	TRBV9
TGTGCCAGCAGCCAAAGACAGGGAGGCGTCACTGAAGCTTTCTTT	CASSQRQGGVTEAFF	many	TRBJ1-1	TRBD1	15	TRBV7-2
TGTGCCAGCAGCGAGGGGAGCTTTGCGTCGGGGGAGCTGTTTTTT	CASSEGSFASGELFF	few	TRBJ2-2	.	15	TRBV11-2
TGTGCCAGCAGCTCAAGACCGAACAGGGCTAGGGGCTACACCTTC	CASSSRPNRARGYTF	many	TRBJ1-2	.	15	TRBV28
TGTGCCAGCAGATCCGGACTGGCCGAGCAGTTCTTC	CASRSGLAEQFF	.	TRBJ2-1	.	12	TRBV27
TGCAGCGTTAGAAGCTCTGGGGCCAACGTCCTGACTTTC	CSVRSSGANVLTF	.	TRBJ2-6	.	13	TRBV29-1
TGTGCCAGCAGTCTTAGGACTAGCGGGGTCGCCCCGGACCCGCGAGAGACCCAGTACTTC	CASSLRTSGVAPDPRETQYF	many	TRBJ2-5	TRBD2	20	TRBV28
TGTGCCAGCAGCTCCGTAGATTCAGATACGCAGTATTTT	CASSSVDSDTQYF	many	TRBJ2-3	.	13	TRBV7-7
TGCGCCAGTACTCCGAGACAGGGGGGAAACACCATATATTTT	CASTPRQGGNTIYF	.	TRBJ1-3	TRBD1	14	TRBV10-2
TGTGCCAGCAGCTTAGTCGCAGGCATGAACACTGAAGCTTTCTTT	CASSLVAGMNTEAFF	few	TRBJ1-1	.	15	TRBV7-6
TGTGCCTGGAGCTCTTCCGATAGGCAGTTCTTC	CAWSSSDRQFF	.	TRBJ2-1	.	11	TRBV30
TGTGCCAGCAGCTTAGCTGGGCAGAGCCTTAACTATGGCTACACCTTC	CASSLAGQSLNYGYTF	.	TRBJ1-2	.	16	TRBV7-8
TGCAGTGCTCGGACTAGCGGGATCAGTGAGCAGTTCTTC	CSARTSGISEQFF	.	TRBJ2-1	TRBD2	13	TRBV20-1
TGTGCCAGCAGCCAAATAGCGGGAGGGCCCAACGAGCAGTACTTC	CASSQIAGGPNEQYF	.	TRBJ2-7	TRBD2	15	TRBV5-6
TGCAGTGTCCCCTTGGATTTCTACAATGAGCAGTTCTTC	CSVPLDFYNEQFF	few	TRBJ2-1	.	13	TRBV20-1
TGCAGCGTTATGACAGGACCCTACGAGCAGTACTTC	CSVMTGPYEQYF	many	TRBJ2-7	.	12	TRBV29-1
TGTGCCAGCAGTTCCCCCGGGACCGAGTCCTACAATGAGCAGTTCTTC	CASSSPGTESYNEQFF	.	TRBJ2-1	.	16	TRBV28
TGCAGTGCCCTGAGAAGAAGGAGCGGGGTTCCGCGGCACGAGCAGTACTTC	CSALRRRSGVPRHEQYF	.	TRBJ2-7	TRBD2	17	TRBV20-1
TGTGCCAGCAGCACCGGACAGGGGGTTCCCTACGAGCAGTACTTC	CASSTGQGVPYEQYF	many	TRBJ2-7	TRBD1	15	TRBV11-2
TGTGCCAGCAGAATGGACCTTTTGAACACTGAAGCTTTCTTT	CASRMDLLNTEAFF	.	TRBJ1-1	.	14	TRBV27
TGTGCCAGCGGGAAGGGGAGCTCCTACGAGCAGTACTTC	CASGKGSSYEQYF	many	TRBJ2-7	.	13	TRBV5-4
TGTGCCAGCAGTTACCAACCGGGACAGGGGTATTATAATTCACCCCTCCACTTT	CASSYQPGQGYYNSPLHF	.	TRBJ1-6	TRBD1	18	TRBV6-6
TGCAGTGCTGTCGTAGCGGGAACCAGCACAGATACGCAGTATTTT	CSAVVAGTSTDTQYF	.	TRBJ2-3	TRBD2	15	TRBV20-1
TGCAGTGCTGTTAGGGGTTACGAGCAGTACTTC	CSAVRGYEQYF	many	TRBJ2-7	.	11	TRBV20-1
TGCAGCGTGGGGGCGGACAGGGCCTACGAGCAGTACTTC	CSVGADRAYEQYF	.	TRBJ2-7	TRBD1	13	TRBV29-1
TGTGCCACCCTATCCGGGGTTATGGGGACTGAAGCTTTCTTT	CATLSGVMGTEAFF	few	TRBJ1-1	.	14	TRBV6-6
TGTGCCAGCAGTTACTCGACTAGCGGGAGGTGGACCGGGGAGCTGTTTTTT	CASSYSTSGRWTGELFF	.	TRBJ2-2	TRBD2	17	TRBV6-5
TGTGCCAGCAGCCCCCGGGGGGCGGGAGTCTACGAGCAGTACTTC	CASSPRGAGVYEQYF	.	TRBJ2-7	.	15	TRBV7-3
TGTGCCAGCTCTCCGTCAACAGCCACTGAAGCTTTCTTT	CASSPSTATEAFF	.	TRBJ1-1	.	13	TRBV18
TGTGCCAGCAGCTCGGGACAGGGCTATGGCTACACCTTC	CASSSGQGYGYTF	many	TRBJ1-2	TRBD1	13	TRBV7-3
TGTGCCAGCAGCTCCCCCCTGGACAGCTACCACTCCTACAATGAGCAGTTCTTC	CASSSPLDSYHSYNEQFF	.	TRBJ2-1	.	18	TRBV12-3/TRBV12-4
TGCAGTGCTAGAAACATCAATGAGCAGTTCTTC	CSARNINEQFF	many	TRBJ2-1	.	11	TRBV20-1
TGTGCAAGTCGCTTAGCGTGGGTTAACGCGGGAACTAATGAAAAACTGTTTTTT	CASRLAWVNAGTNEKLFF	many	TRBJ1-4	.	18	TRBV12-2
TGTGCCAGCAAATCCGCGGGGAGCTCCTATAATTCACCCCTCCACTTT	CASKSAGSSYNSPLHF	many	TRBJ1-6	.	16	TRBV6-2/TRBV6-3